A selection of T cell receptor beta chains follows, all from one sample in a study of shared clonotypes between healthy human individuals. Sequencing was performed with immunoSEQ multiplex PCR; in TCRdb, only in-frame clones are kept and a portion is missing. The data contain 2.3 million or so clones, approximately 95% of them singletons. What was sequenced was naive CD4+ T cells from PBMCs. The receptors shown here come from a man aged 18 to 30 in good health. Some clones in this sample may be carry-over from other donors' samples. The CDR3 runs from the conserved cysteine through the conserved F or W. D genes are given only for firm matches. A row's size may be missing; if present it is once, few, many or a size class.

size,V,D,J,DNA,CDR3
-,TRBV5-4,-,TRBJ2-3,TGTGCCAGCAGCCGACACTCTAGGGGCGCAGATACGCAGTATTTT,CASSRHSRGADTQYF
-,TRBV6-6,-,TRBJ2-7,TGTGCCAGCAGTTACTTAAGTCCCCGCAGCTACGAGCAGTACTTC,CASSYLSPRSYEQYF
-,TRBV5-1,TRBD1,TRBJ2-5,TGCGCCAGCAGCCGGGACAGTGGGCACGAGACCCAGTACTTC,CASSRDSGHETQYF
-,TRBV11-3,-,TRBJ2-3,TGTGCCAGCAGCTTAGGGGGTACAGATACGCAGTATTTT,CASSLGGTDTQYF
-,TRBV28,TRBD1,TRBJ2-3,TGTGCCAGCGGGACAGCTAGCACAGATACGCAGTATTTT,CASGTASTDTQYF
-,TRBV30,-,TRBJ2-1,TGTGCCTGGAGTGTTTACGATGAGCAGTTCTTC,CAWSVYDEQFF
-,TRBV18,TRBD2,TRBJ2-7,TGTGCCAGCTCACCTCCGGGACTAGCGGTTTACGAGCAGTACTTC,CASSPPGLAVYEQYF
-,TRBV7-2,TRBD2,TRBJ2-3,TGTGCCAGCAGGCGGACTAGTCTGTTGGATACGCAGTATTTT,CASRRTSLLDTQYF
-,TRBV19,-,TRBJ1-1,TGTGCCAGTAGTATAGGTGGGGGAGTAGTCACTGAAGCTTTCTTT,CASSIGGGVVTEAFF
-,TRBV2,TRBD1,TRBJ1-2,TGTGCCAGCAGGACAGACAGGGGGCGTATGGACTATGGCTACACCTTC,CASRTDRGRMDYGYTF
-,TRBV5-1,-,TRBJ2-6,TGCGCCAGCAGCTTGGAGGCTTATGGGGCCAACGTCCTGACTTTC,CASSLEAYGANVLTF
-,TRBV28,-,TRBJ1-1,TGTGCCAGCGTGGTGAACACTGAAGCTTTCTTT,CASVVNTEAFF
-,TRBV28,-,TRBJ2-1,TGTGCCAGCAGTTTAGCCAGGGGTGGCTACAATGAGCAGTTCTTC,CASSLARGGYNEQFF
-,TRBV29-1,-,TRBJ1-1,TGCAGCGTCTCAGGGATATTATCCTACACTGAAGCTTTCTTT,CSVSGILSYTEAFF
-,TRBV14,TRBD1,TRBJ2-7,TGTGCCAGCAGCCCTGGGACAGGACTCGAGCAGTACTTC,CASSPGTGLEQYF
-,TRBV4-2,TRBD1,TRBJ1-6,TGTGCCAGCAGCCTGGGACAGGGCCCCTATAATTCACCCCTCCACTTT,CASSLGQGPYNSPLHF
-,TRBV5-1,-,TRBJ1-3,TGCGCCAGCAGCGCTGGTCCACAAGACGGAAACACCATATATTTT,CASSAGPQDGNTIYF
once,TRBV6-9,-,TRBJ1-1,TGTGCCAGCAGTTTGGGGGGGAACACTGAAGCTTTCTTT,CASSLGGNTEAFF
-,TRBV9,-,TRBJ2-5,TGTGCCAGCAGCGTAGCTGGGAACCAACCCGTAGAGACCCAGTACTTC,CASSVAGNQPVETQYF
-,TRBV7-2,-,TRBJ1-3,TGTGCCAGCAGCTTTGGGCCTGGAAACACCATATATTTT,CASSFGPGNTIYF
-,TRBV28,TRBD2,TRBJ2-3,TGTGCCAGCAGTTTCGGGGGGTTTACCACAGATACGCAGTATTTT,CASSFGGFTTDTQYF
-,TRBV28,TRBD2,TRBJ2-1,TGTGCCAGCAGTTCACTAGCGGGAGGTTCTAATGAGCAGTTCTTC,CASSSLAGGSNEQFF
-,TRBV19,TRBD1,TRBJ2-3,TGTGCCAGTACCGTGACAGGGGCGGGCACAGATACGCAGTATTTT,CASTVTGAGTDTQYF
-,TRBV28,-,TRBJ2-1,TGTGCCACCTACCGGGGCAATGAGCAGTTCTTC,CATYRGNEQFF
-,TRBV28,-,TRBJ1-5,TGTGCCAGCAGTTTCAGGGGACGCAATCAGCCCCAGCATTTT,CASSFRGRNQPQHF